This T cell receptor beta chain is from a study of a mutant IDH1 vaccine in newly diagnosed glioma. Looking at the study overall: Patients began vaccination 4-6 weeks after radiotherapy alone, or with temozolomide cycles.

Trimming cost V 0 bases and J 7 bases, with 7 bases left between them. The CDR3 runs to 13 residues. Looked up from germline, CDR1 is SGHRS and CDR2 is YFSETQ. For this clone: The antigen is undetermined.

This table comes from immunoSEQ multiplex PCR, and its TCRdb copy is limited to in-frame clones, with some not included. There are some 59,000 clones in the sample; about nine tenths occur only once, and 1.5% to 2.5% lies in the top ten. Time point denoted: week 11, during vaccination. Topical imiquimod was applied with each vaccine dose, which held 300 ug of mutant IDH1 20-mer peptide. The sequencing used PBMCs, collected from a glioma patient whose treatment included an IDH1 peptide vaccine. The receptor was derived from a man aged 40-49 years with glioma. The J gene is TRBJ2-2, the V gene TRBV5-1; unclear D gene. This CDR3 reads CASSLALNGELFF. Here the CDR3 DNA reads TGCGCCAGCAGCTTGGCCCTTAACGGGGAGCTGTTTTTT.